This TCR beta chain was captured in a study of T cells in Graves' hyperthyroidism and ophthalmopathy. Remarks on this clonotype: Its matching antigen is unknown. Since a much larger clone is just one base distant, this may be a read error.

Study outcomes and limitations: Using 13 V-J features, a model discriminated ophthalmopathy from stable hyperthyroidism. Blood shared most expanded thyroid clonotypes above 0.001.

The TCR beta CDR3 regions underwent amplification using RNA transcripts as the source. HTBI primers drove first-round RT-PCR of the TCR CDR3. TCRdb re-analysed the multiplex PCR reads in MiXCR, keeping a single row per CDR3 protein. The sample has about 700,000 distinct CDR3 sequences, approximately 42% seen once. Material for sequencing was peripheral blood or thyroid tissue (not recorded which). This TCR came from an adult man with Graves' disease, either hyperthyroidism or ophthalmopathy (not recorded which).

The CDR3 bases are TGCGCCAGCCGTGAGGTTCCCGGGACAGGGTCGGTATCGGCTTTCTTT. It encodes CASREVPGTGSVSAFF. The chain is built from TRBV10-2 and TRBJ1-1; TRBD1 agrees at 9 bases. CDR3 length: 16 residues. Germline CDR1 reads WSHSY; CDR2 reads SAAADI.